A single sample gave rise to the 6 T cell receptor beta chains below, sequenced in a study of blood T cells in healthy people across ages (dated by TCRdb to between 2014 and 2016). To prepare the library, 5' RACE was applied. The second PCR ran for roughly 7 to 11 cycles and used a J-beta primer mix along with a sample-barcoded 5' primer. Through fastp at Q25 and MiXCR, TCRdb rebuilt clones from the public reads, retaining in-frame beta chains. Under each unique CDR3 protein, matching rows form one entry showing the most common genes and DNA. The sample table contains some 1,800,000 distinct CDR3 sequences; only one count was recorded for more than 35% of them. The ten largest clonotypes hold under 30% of the sample. Sequenced material: blood. These receptors originate from a human donor in good health.

This clonotype showed up just once. The rearrangement uses TRBV7-2 and TRBJ1-4; D not certain. Germline V CDR1 and CDR2: SGHTA, FQGNSA. Trimming removed 2 bases at V and 7 bases at J, with 11 bases between. The CDR3 has 14 residues. The CDR3 reads CASSLRAGGEKLFF. The CDR3 DNA reads TGTGCCAGCAGCTTAAGGGCAGGTGGTGAAAAACTGTTTTTT.

The chain has TRBV20-1 and TRBJ1-1; D is uncertain. The CDR3 length is 14 residues. CDR1 is DFQATT and CDR2 is SNEGSKA in the germline V gene (reference sequence). Between the trimmed V and J ends, which lost 3 bases and 2 bases, there was a span of 13 bases. CDR3 in DNA: TGCAGTGCTAGCGACTGGGATTTAAACACTGAAGCTTTCTTT. It encodes CSASDWDLNTEAFF.

Remarks on this clonotype: A read error may account for a junction end that differs from germline. The chain combines TRBV10-3 with TRBJ1-6; D uncertain. The germline V gene has CDR1 ENHRY and CDR2 SYGVKD. This CDR3 has 13 amino acids. CDR3 sequence reads: CATSGGDDSPLHF. CDR3 in DNA: TGTGCCACCAGTGGAGGTGATGATTCACCCCTCCACTTT.

The chain recombines TRBV29-1 with TRBJ1-2, with D possibly matching TRBD1 (5 bases). The CDR3 loop spans 14 amino acids. Germline CDR1 SQVTM, CDR2 ANQGSEA. V lost 6 bases, J lost 1 base, and 15 bases lay in between. The chain's CDR3 is CSVPTGPLNYGYTF. The DNA of the CDR3 is TGCAGCGTACCTACAGGACCGCTTAACTATGGCTACACCTTC.

This clonotype appeared a few times. V usage is TRBV20-1 and J usage is TRBJ1-2; D unresolved. The length of the CDR3 is 14 residues. Trimming cost V 5 bases and J 6 bases, with 19 bases left between them. Germline CDR1 DFQATT, CDR2 SNEGSKA (reference sequence). The CDR3 loop is CSASGFGVHNGYTF. As DNA, the CDR3 is TGCAGTGCTTCTGGGTTTGGGGTTCACAATGGCTACACCTTC.

CDR3 sequence: CASSTRDRATRGYTF. The CDR3 region has the DNA TGTGCCAGCAGCACCCGGGACAGGGCCACACGAGGCTACACCTTC. V gene TRBV13 combines with J gene TRBJ1-2; 9 bases match TRBD1. The trim removed 5 bases at V and 8 bases at J, leaving 12 bases unmatched. Germline CDR1 reads PRHDT; CDR2 reads FYEKMQ (reference sequence). The CDR3 extends over 15 amino acids.